The TCR beta chain described here comes from a study of blood T cells in healthy people across ages. Trimming cost V 4 bases and J 7 bases, with 13 bases left between them. This CDR3 spans 13 amino acids. The V gene's germline CDR1 is SEHNR and CDR2 FQNEAQ (reference sequence). A J-beta primer mix and a sample-barcoded 5' primer were used in a second PCR of about 7 to 12 cycles. TCRdb analysed the 5' RACE reads with MiXCR anew, one entry per CDR3 protein. The sample has over a million distinct CDR3 sequences, around 40% seen once. Broader study findings: Naive T cell percentage by flow cytometry tracked strongly with beta diversity.

In the case of this clonotype: What it binds is not known.

The genes are TRBV7-9 and TRBJ1-1, with no clear D. The clonotype comes from a woman between 18 and 30 years old in good health. The sample consisted of blood. CDR3 nucleotides: TGTGCCAGCAGCTCGATGGGCGGTAGTGAAGCTTTCTTT. It specifies CASSSMGGSEAFF.